The 21 T cell receptor beta chains listed next were all sequenced from one sample in a study of OX40 agonist ivuxolimab in advanced cancers. Some clones are missing from TCRdb's copy, which holds only in-frame ones; the method was immunoSEQ multiplex PCR. The repertoire holds just over 90,000 clones, with approximately 90% as singletons. Sequencing was performed on CD4+ or CD8+ T cells sorted from blood, taken in a trial of the OX40 agonist ivuxolimab. These receptors all stem from an adult with an advanced solid tumor such as melanoma, head and neck, liver or kidney cancer.

The chain joins TRBV7-8 to TRBJ2-2; D gene unclear. CDR1 SGHVS and CDR2 FQNEAQ come from the germline V gene. The CDR3 is 16 amino acids. Trimming shortened V by 0 bases and J by 4 bases, and 12 bases separated the two germline ends. DNA for the CDR3: TGTGCCAGCAGCTTAGCGAATCACCTGGTCACCGGGGAGCTGTTTTTT. Translated, it gives CASSLANHLVTGELFF. The full variable domain, rest sourced from reference TRBV7-8 and TRBJ2-2, is GAGVSQSPRYKVAKRGQDVALRCDPISGHVSLFWYQQALGQGPEFLTYFQNEAQLDKSGLPSDRFFAERPEGSVSTLKIQRTQQEDSAVYLCASSLANHLVTGELFFGEGSRLTVL.

The chain is built from TRBV30 and TRBJ2-2; TRBD2 aligns across 7 bases. The CDR3 runs to 15 residues. After removal of 3 bases from V and 1 base from J, the junction contained 5 bases not matched to a gene. Germline V CDR1 and CDR2: GTSNPN, SVGIG (reference sequence). The CDR3 sequence: CAWSRLAQNTGELFF. The DNA of the CDR3 is TGTGCCTGGAGCCGACTAGCACAGAACACCGGGGAGCTGTTTTTT.

There are a few counts of this clone. The chain links TRBV2 to TRBJ1-2; no reliable D call. The CDR3 runs to 11 residues. V dropped 9 bases and J dropped 4 bases, with 9 bases sitting between them. Germline V gene sequence: CDR1 SNHLY, CDR2 FYNNEI. CDR3 sequence (DNA): TGTGCCAGTGGCATTGGCTATGGCTACACCTTC. It encodes CASGIGYGYTF.

This chain uses TRBV11-3 with TRBJ2-3, with 7 positions matching TRBD2. V lost 5 bases to trimming and J lost 4 bases; unmatched junction nucleotides: 9. This CDR3 is built from 15 residues. CDR1 is SGHNT and CDR2 is YENEEA in the germline V gene. Written as DNA, the CDR3 is TGTGCCAGCAGCAAGGGGAGCGGGAACTCAGATACGCAGTATTTT. It specifies CASSKGSGNSDTQYF.

The CDR3 protein is CAWIPGGGQETQYF. The CDR3 DNA sequence: TGTGCCTGGATCCCGGGGGGGGGTCAAGAGACCCAGTACTTC. J is TRBJ2-5 and V is TRBV30; TRBD2 matches 8 bases. CDR1 is GTSNPN, CDR2 SVGIG, per germline (reference sequence). This CDR3 contains 14 residues. V shed 4 bases, J shed 2 bases, and the junction held 6 bases outside the gene matches.

This clone was seen only a few times. The CDR3 is CASSSLTLGTYEQYF. The CDR3 coding sequence is TGTGCCAGCAGCTCCTTGACCCTGGGCACCTACGAGCAGTACTTC. This chain connects TRBV13 to TRBJ2-7; D gene unclear. CDR3 length equals 15 residues. The V gene lost 4 bases and the J gene lost 2 bases, with 15 bases spanning the gap. Germline V gene lookup returns CDR1 PRHDT and CDR2 FYEKMQ (reference sequence).

This chain links TRBV7-2 with TRBJ2-7; tentatively, D is TRBD1 or TRBD2 (5 bases each). This CDR3 has 15 residues. From germline, CDR1 is SGHTA and CDR2 FQGNSA. Deletions cut 5 bases from V and 0 bases from J, with 14 bases between. CDR3 region: CASSPQSGSSYEQYF. Written as DNA, the CDR3 is TGTGCCAGCAGCCCCCAGTCAGGGAGCTCCTACGAGCAGTACTTC. Drawing the rest from reference TRBV7-2 and TRBJ2-7, the complete variable domain is GAGVSQSPSNKVTEKGKDVELRCDPISGHTALYWYRQSLGQGLEFLIYFQGNSAPDKSGLPSDRFSAERTGGSVSTLTIQRTQQEDSAVYLCASSPQSGSSYEQYFGPGTRLTVT.

V gene TRBV19 combines with J gene TRBJ2-2; a weak D match, TRBD1 (6 bases). The germline V gene encodes CDR1 LNHDA and CDR2 SQIVND (reference sequence). Trimming took 4 bases from V and 0 from J, leaving 9 bases between them. This CDR3 has 15 amino acids. In DNA form, the CDR3 reads TGTGCCAGTAGTACGGGACAAGCGAACACCGGGGAGCTGTTTTTT. Protein sequence: CASSTGQANTGELFF.

The genes are TRBV6-6 and TRBJ2-5; 8 bases align to TRBD1. The J segment lost 2 bases and the V segment lost 4 bases, leaving 6 bases of the junction unmatched. The germline V gene has CDR1 MNHNY and CDR2 SVGAGI (reference sequence). This CDR3 region has 15 residues. CDR3 in amino acids: CASSSLQGAQETQYF. In nucleotides, the CDR3 is TGTGCCAGCAGTTCCCTCCAGGGGGCACAAGAGACCCAGTACTTC.

The chain combines TRBV2 with TRBJ1-5, with D hard to call. Germline CDR1 is SNHLY and CDR2 is FYNNEI. This CDR3 is 15 amino acids long. The V gene lost 0 bases and the J gene lost 0 bases, with 6 bases spanning the gap. The CDR3 DNA reads as TGTGCCAGCAGTGAAGCGAGGAGTAGCAATCAGCCCCAGCATTTT. The encoded protein is CASSEARSSNQPQHF. Using reference TRBV2 and TRBJ1-5 for the parts outside the CDR3, the full variable domain is EPEVTQTPSHQVTQMGQEVILRCVPISNHLYFYWYRQILGQKVEFLVSFYNNEISEKSEIFDDQFSVERPDGSNFTLKIRSTKLEDSAMYFCASSEARSSNQPQHFGDGTRLSIL.

This chain connects TRBV2 to TRBJ2-1, with TRBD2 matching over 11 bases. V lost 5 bases and J lost 4; bases outside the gene matches: 4. Per germline, CDR1 SNHLY and CDR2 FYNNEI. This CDR3 region has 15 residues. CDR3 sequence: CASSLGLAVYNEQFF. CDR3 in DNA: TGTGCCAGCAGTCTGGGACTAGCGGTGTACAATGAGCAGTTCTTC. Full variable domain (remainder filled in from reference TRBV2 and TRBJ2-1): EPEVTQTPSHQVTQMGQEVILRCVPISNHLYFYWYRQILGQKVEFLVSFYNNEISEKSEIFDDQFSVERPDGSNFTLKIRSTKLEDSAMYFCASSLGLAVYNEQFFGPGTRLTVL.

The rearrangement links TRBV7-2 to TRBJ2-3; 10 bases agree with TRBD2. The V gene end was trimmed by 2 bases and the J gene end by 1 base; junction bases not matched to a gene: 9. Germline V gene lookup returns CDR1 SGHTA and CDR2 FQGNSA. The CDR3 covers 18 residues. The CDR3 DNA reads as TGTGCCAGCAGCTTAAGGCTAGCGGGAGCCCTTCGCACAGATACGCAGTATTTT. It codes for CASSLRLAGALRTDTQYF.

This sequence joins TRBV14 and TRBJ2-7; 7 nucleotides align to TRBD2. The CDR3 length is 14 residues. Germline V lookup: CDR1 SGHDN, CDR2 FVKESK. V lost 4 bases and J lost 0; bases outside the gene matches: 3. The CDR3 region is CASSRGGLSYEQYF. The CDR3 DNA reads as TGTGCCAGCAGCCGCGGGGGACTCTCCTACGAGCAGTACTTC.

CDR3 nucleotides: TGTGCCAGCAGCTCTGTAGCGTCCGCGCCGTACTTC. As protein: CASSSVASAPYF. The gene calls are TRBV7-2 and TRBJ2-5, with a weak D call TRBD2 (5 bases). Trimming took off 4 bases at V and 13 bases at J, with 16 bases between the two ends. Germline V CDR1 and CDR2: SGHTA, FQGNSA. The CDR3 covers 12 residues.

This chain joins TRBV7-8 and TRBJ2-3, with unresolved D. V shed 1 base and J shed 0 bases, with 2 bases lying between them. CDR3 length: 13 residues. CDR1 and CDR2 from the germline V gene are SGHVS and FQNEAQ. The CDR3 bases are TGTGCCAGCAGCTTAGGAAGCACAGATACGCAGTATTTT. It translates to CASSLGSTDTQYF.

This clone occurred a few times. The chain carries TRBV11-3 and TRBJ2-3, with unresolved D. This CDR3 has 14 residues. Germline V gene sequence: CDR1 SGHNT, CDR2 YENEEA. V was trimmed by 6 bases and J by 1 base, leaving 11 bases between them. The CDR3 DNA follows: TGTGCCAGCAGTCGGCGGTCCCGCACAGATACGCAGTATTTT. The encoded protein is CASSRRSRTDTQYF.

V and J are TRBV9 and TRBJ2-3; D is ambiguous. In germline, CDR1 is SGDLS, CDR2 YYNGEE. Trimming stripped 5 bases from V and 5 bases from J, with 9 bases between. The CDR3 contains 12 residues. The CDR3 loop reads CASSGSRDTQYF. CDR3 nucleotide sequence: TGTGCCAGCAGTGGTAGCCGAGATACGCAGTATTTT. Supplemented by reference TRBV9 and TRBJ2-3, the full variable domain reads DSGVTQTPKHLITATGQRVTLRCSPRSGDLSVYWYQQSLDQGLQFLIQYYNGEERAKGNILERFSAQQFPDLHSELNLSSLELGDSALYFCASSGSRDTQYFGPGTRLTVL.

The chain employs TRBV29-1 and TRBJ1-1; TRBD1 is a possible D gene (5 bases). The CDR3 is made up of 11 amino acids. The V end lost 5 bases, the J end lost 8 bases, and 12 bases lay between the germline ends. From germline, CDR1 is SQVTM and CDR2 ANQGSEA. CDR3 DNA sequence: TGCAGCGTTTCCTTTGGGACGGAAGCTTTCTTT. It encodes CSVSFGTEAFF. Using reference TRBV29-1 and TRBJ1-1 for the parts outside the CDR3, the full variable domain is SAVISQKPSRDICQRGTSLTIQCQVDSQVTMMFWYRQQPGQSLTLIATANQGSEATYESGFVIDKFPISRPNLTFSTLTVSNMSPEDSSIYLCSVSFGTEAFFGQGTRLTVV.

As concerns this clone: In the same sample, other DNA sequences code for this CDR3. The chain links TRBV29-1 to TRBJ1-1; D uncertain. The CDR3 loop spans 12 amino acids. With 2 bases removed from V and 5 bases from J, the gap between germline ends came to 9 bases. Per the germline V gene, CDR1 is SQVTM and CDR2 is ANQGSEA. CDR3 in amino acids: CSVEIRGTEAFF. CDR3 bases: TGCAGCGTTGAAATACGAGGGACTGAAGCTTTCTTT.

The V and J genes are TRBV7-9 and TRBJ2-2; 8 positions match TRBD1. V trimming: 5 bases; J trimming: 2 bases; junction bases outside the gene matches: 7. The germline V gene encodes CDR1 SEHNR and CDR2 FQNEAQ (reference sequence). The CDR3 has 16 residues. The CDR3 loop reads CASSPEDRANTGELFF. The CDR3 DNA sequence: TGTGCCAGCAGCCCAGAGGACAGGGCTAACACCGGGGAGCTGTTTTTT.

The J gene is TRBJ2-7, the V gene TRBV11-2; TRBD2 matches 14 bases. Germline V gene data show CDR1 as SGHAT and CDR2 as FQNNGV. Trimming took 4 bases from V and 6 from J; bases not matched to a gene: 5. The CDR3 loop spans 15 amino acids. The chain's CDR3 is CASSSLTSGRGEQYF. The DNA for the CDR3 is TGTGCCAGCAGCTCATTGACTAGCGGGAGGGGCGAGCAGTACTTC.